This section outlines one TCR beta chain sequence together with its context. Its antigen is unidentified. These data are taken from a study of T-cell memory formation after mild COVID-19. Whole-study findings and limits: Those CD4+ clones that contracted were mainly in CM and EM (CD8+ ones in EMRA). Later expanders leaned toward CD4+, whereas clones contracting from day 15 to 85 were balanced CD4/CD8. Researchers could not confirm that second-wave clones peaking on day 37 targeted SARS-CoV-2.

TCRdb re-called the 5' RACE reads with MiXCR, one entry per CDR3 protein. The sample yields 400,000 to 500,000 distinct CDR3 sequences, less than 25% seen once. With 0 bases removed from V and 2 bases from J, the gap between germline ends came to 14 bases. The CDR3 has 17 residues. Germline V gives CDR1 KGHSH, CDR2 LQKENI. This chain joins TRBV18 and TRBJ2-4; the D call may be TRBD1 or TRBD2 (5 bases each). Material for sequencing was PBMCs or a T cell subset sorted from them (not recorded which). The sequence derives from an adult woman who had mild COVID-19 (a few samples of this study predate the infection). Cell type and time point are not known. In DNA form, the CDR3 reads TGTGCCAGCTCACCACCAGGCACAGAGGGGCCCAAAAACATTCAGTACTTC. Residues: CASSPPGTEGPKNIQYF.